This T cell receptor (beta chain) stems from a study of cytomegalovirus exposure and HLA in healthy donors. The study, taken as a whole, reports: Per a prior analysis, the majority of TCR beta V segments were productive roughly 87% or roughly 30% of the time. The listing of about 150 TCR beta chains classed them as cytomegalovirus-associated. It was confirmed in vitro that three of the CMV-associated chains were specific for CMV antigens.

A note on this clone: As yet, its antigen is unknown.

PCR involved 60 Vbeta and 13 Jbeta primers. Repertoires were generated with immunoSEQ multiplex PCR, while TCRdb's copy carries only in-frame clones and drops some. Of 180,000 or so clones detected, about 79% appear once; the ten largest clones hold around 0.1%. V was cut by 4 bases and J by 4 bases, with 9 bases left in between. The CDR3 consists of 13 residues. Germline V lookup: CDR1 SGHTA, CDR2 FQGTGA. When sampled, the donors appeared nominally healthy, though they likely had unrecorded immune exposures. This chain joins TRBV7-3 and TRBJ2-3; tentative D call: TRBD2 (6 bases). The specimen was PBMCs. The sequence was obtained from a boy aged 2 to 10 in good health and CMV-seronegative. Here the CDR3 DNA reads TGTGCCAGCAGCTCCGGCGGGGCAGATACGCAGTATTTT. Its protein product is CASSSGGADTQYF.